Listed here are 28 T cell receptor beta chains from one sample, sequenced in a study of shared clonotypes between healthy human individuals. Using immunoSEQ multiplex PCR, the repertoire was profiled, and TCRdb retains in-frame clones only, with some absent. The sample contains approximately 1.4 million clones, approximately 98% of which appear only once. What was sequenced was naive CD4+ T cells sorted from blood. Subset defined: CD45RA+ positively selected. Every receptor here comes from a man aged 25-45 years in good health.

CDR3 amino acids: CASSLDGNIQYF. As DNA, the CDR3 is TGTGCCAGCAGCTTGGATGGGAACATTCAGTACTTC. The V call is TRBV5-6, the J call TRBJ2-4; D is ambiguous. CDR3 length: 12 residues. Trimming took 0 bases from V and 7 from J, leaving 5 bases between them. The germline V gene has CDR1 SGHDT and CDR2 YYEEEE.

CDR3 sequence: CASSNRRSGSSNTGELFF. As DNA, the CDR3 is TGCGCCAGCAGCAACCGTCGCAGCGGGAGTTCGAACACCGGGGAGCTGTTTTTT. V is TRBV4-1 and J is TRBJ2-2; 8 nucleotides agree with TRBD2. V was clipped by 5 bases and J by 0 bases; unmatched bases: 11. Germline V CDR1 and CDR2: MGHRA, YSYEKL. The CDR3 extends over 18 amino acids.

This chain uses TRBV7-2 with TRBJ1-4; 9 nucleotides align to TRBD1. Germline loops: CDR1 SGHTA, CDR2 FQGNSA. Unmatched junction bases numbered 6, after V lost 6 bases and J lost 7 bases. The CDR3 runs to 14 residues. The CDR3 sequence is CASSRTGAFEKLFF. The CDR3 DNA reads as TGTGCCAGCAGTCGGACAGGGGCTTTTGAAAAACTGTTTTTT.

V gene TRBV18 combines with J gene TRBJ1-1, with a possible D match to TRBD1 (5 bases). Germline V CDR1 and CDR2: KGHSH, LQKENI. CDR3 length equals 15 residues. Trimming left V 2 bases short and J 4 bases short, with 14 bases between. This CDR3 is CASSPDGGWSTEAFF. The DNA for the CDR3 is TGTGCCAGCTCACCAGATGGGGGTTGGAGCACTGAAGCTTTCTTT.

This chain connects TRBV18 to TRBJ2-1; 10 nucleotides align to TRBD1. V shed 4 bases and J 6 bases; nucleotides not matched to a gene: 6. There are 15 residues in the CDR3. Germline V gene sequence: CDR1 KGHSH, CDR2 LQKENI. The CDR3 coding sequence is TGTGCCAGCTCACTCGACAGGGGGCCTGGCAATGAGCAGTTCTTC. Translated: CASSLDRGPGNEQFF.

CDR3 DNA: TGTGCCAGCTCACCGGGGAGCGGGAGAGGGAGCAATGAGCAGTTCTTC. Its protein is CASSPGSGRGSNEQFF. The chain joins TRBV18 to TRBJ2-1; 8 bases agree with TRBD2. The CDR3 runs to 16 residues. Germline CDR1 reads KGHSH; CDR2 reads LQKENI. Losses at the gene ends were 3 bases for V and 6 bases for J; bases not matched to a gene: 10.

J is TRBJ1-5 and V is TRBV28; D not certain. This CDR3 contains 14 residues. Germline assignment: CDR1 MDHEN and CDR2 SYDVKM. Trimming removed 3 bases at V and 3 bases at J, with 9 bases between. CDR3 protein: CASSFRRVNQPQHF. The CDR3 DNA follows: TGTGCCAGCAGTTTCCGAAGGGTCAATCAGCCCCAGCATTTT.

CDR3 amino acids: CASSSRGGANVLTF. DNA for the CDR3: TGTGCCAGCAGCTCACGGGGAGGGGCCAACGTCCTGACTTTC. This chain uses TRBV7-9 with TRBJ2-6, with D perhaps TRBD2 (5 bases). CDR3 size: 14 residues. The germline gives CDR1 SEHNR, CDR2 FQNEAQ (reference sequence). V was clipped by 4 bases and J by 4 bases, with 8 bases between them.

The rearrangement joins TRBV19 to TRBJ1-2, with 9 bases identical to TRBD1. Trimming removed 4 bases from V and 5 bases from J; junction bases left unmatched: 11. The CDR3 extends over 16 amino acids. CDR1 is LNHDA and CDR2 is SQIVND in the germline V gene (reference sequence). CDR3 sequence: CASSTSSGTGYYGYTF. Here the CDR3 DNA reads TGTGCCAGTAGTACATCATCCGGGACAGGGTATTATGGCTACACCTTC.

The chain links TRBV5-4 to TRBJ1-1, with D maybe TRBD1 (6 bases). V lost 4 bases, J lost 4 bases, and 23 bases lay in between. The germline V gene encodes CDR1 SGHNT and CDR2 YYREEE (reference sequence). This CDR3 is 17 amino acids long. The CDR3 here is CASSQSIPGGAGTEAFF. The CDR3 DNA is TGTGCCAGCAGCCAATCCATTCCCGGGGGGGCGGGCACTGAAGCTTTCTTT.

This clone has just one count. The rearrangement uses TRBV9 and TRBJ2-7; 7 nucleotides align to TRBD2. CDR3 size: 14 residues. Germline trimming cut 0 bases from V and 0 bases from J; bases unmatched to any gene: 0. Germline loops: CDR1 SGDLS, CDR2 YYNGEE. The CDR3: CASSVGDYSYEQYF. In DNA form, the CDR3 reads TGTGCCAGCAGCGTAGGGGACTACTCCTACGAGCAGTACTTC.

The V call is TRBV4-3, the J call TRBJ2-1, with 12 nucleotides matching TRBD1. The CDR3 loop spans 18 amino acids. V lost 0 bases and J lost 3; bases outside the gene matches: 6. Germline V gives CDR1 LGHNA, CDR2 YSLEER. The CDR3, as DNA: TGCGCCAGCAGCCAAGATTTCGGGACAGGGGGCGGCTACAATGAGCAGTTCTTC. Translating gives CASSQDFGTGGGYNEQFF.

Turning to this clone: This sample also contains other DNA sequences that code for the same CDR3. The gene calls are TRBV5-5 and TRBJ2-5, with a possible D match to TRBD2 (6 bases). Germline CDR1 and CDR2: SGHKS and YYEKEE (reference sequence). The CDR3 covers 14 residues. Trimming pared 0 bases from V and 2 bases from J, leaving 8 bases between. Written as DNA, the CDR3 is TGTGCCAGCAGCTTGGCGGGGGTACAAGAGACCCAGTACTTC. This sequence encodes CASSLAGVQETQYF.

This chain connects TRBV5-5 to TRBJ2-5; 8 bases align to TRBD2. Unmatched junction bases numbered 8, after V lost 2 bases and J lost 5 bases. The CDR3 consists of 15 residues. Germline CDR1 and CDR2: SGHKS and YYEKEE (reference sequence). The CDR3 region is CASSLIGPGGETQYF. CDR3 DNA: TGTGCCAGCAGCTTAATAGGACCGGGAGGGGAGACCCAGTACTTC.

As to this clone: A junction end diverges from the germline sequence, so it may reflect a read error. The chain joins TRBV7-8 to TRBJ2-1; 8 positions match TRBD2. Germline CDR1 reads SGHVS; CDR2 reads FQNEAQ. This CDR3 is built from 18 residues. The CDR3 loop is CASTLGAFSGTRDNEQFF. DNA of the CDR3: TGTGCCAGCACCTTAGGGGCCTTTAGCGGGACTCGGGACAATGAGCAGTTCTTC.

The gene calls are TRBV5-5 and TRBJ1-1; D is undetermined. CDR3 size: 14 residues. Looked up from germline, CDR1 is SGHKS and CDR2 is YYEKEE (reference sequence). V was pared by 4 bases and J by 2 bases, with 12 bases between. CDR3 DNA sequence: TGTGCCAGCAGCAACGAACCGATTAACACTGAAGCTTTCTTT. Its protein is CASSNEPINTEAFF.

The rearrangement joins TRBV6-1 to TRBJ1-5, with 9 bases lining up with TRBD1. The CDR3 is 14 amino acids. CDR1 and CDR2 from the germline V gene are MNHNS and SASEGT. V was pared by 4 bases and J by 7 bases, with 5 bases of the junction left unmatched. In DNA, the CDR3 is TGTGCCAGCAGTGCAACAGGGGGCTGGCAGCCCCAGCATTTT. It specifies CASSATGGWQPQHF.

Details on this clone: Other nucleotide sequences from this sample produce the same CDR3. The J gene is TRBJ1-3, the V gene TRBV6-5, with unresolved D. Germline loops: CDR1 MNHEY, CDR2 SVGAGI. Trimming took off 0 bases at V and 0 bases at J, with 9 bases between the two ends. This CDR3 has 16 amino acids. The CDR3 DNA reads TGTGCCAGCAGTTACTCTACAACGATCTCTGGAAACACCATATATTTT. It translates to CASSYSTTISGNTIYF.

In the case of this clone: The sample carries other DNA sequences with the same CDR3. The chain combines TRBV20-1 with TRBJ2-1, with D hard to call. The V gene's germline CDR1 is DFQATT and CDR2 SNEGSKA (reference sequence). The CDR3 is 11 amino acids. V was trimmed by 3 bases and J by 6 bases, leaving 6 bases between them. In DNA, the CDR3 is TGCAGTGCTAGGGGCGTCAATGAGCAGTTCTTC. Translation: CSARGVNEQFF.

The chain recombines TRBV30 with TRBJ2-7, with TRBD1 as a possible D gene (6 bases). The CDR3 sequence is 15 residues long. Germline CDR1 and CDR2: GTSNPN and SVGIG (reference sequence). V was shortened by 3 bases and J by 5 bases, with 20 bases between the two germline ends. Here the CDR3 DNA reads TGTGCCTGGAGAAAAGGTAACAGGGCGCGCGACGAGCAGTACTTC. Translating gives CAWRKGNRARDEQYF.

The chain combines TRBV6-1 with TRBJ1-1, with unresolved D. The CDR3 consists of 15 residues. Deletions cut 0 bases from V and 6 bases from J, with 14 bases between. From germline, CDR1 is MNHNS and CDR2 SASEGT. The chain's CDR3 is CASSEAGRNDAEAFF. Written as DNA, the CDR3 is TGTGCCAGCAGTGAAGCGGGCAGAAACGATGCTGAAGCTTTCTTT.

This sequence joins TRBV5-1 and TRBJ2-7; 12 bases fit TRBD1. This CDR3 comprises 14 residues. The germline V gene encodes CDR1 SGHRS and CDR2 YFSETQ. V was pared by 5 bases and J by 0 bases, with 0 bases of the junction left unmatched. CDR3 protein: CASRGQGASYEQYF. The CDR3, as DNA: TGCGCCAGCAGGGGACAGGGGGCCTCCTACGAGCAGTACTTC.

This clone was recorded only once. The V call is TRBV7-9, the J call TRBJ2-1; 9 bases are a match to TRBD2. This CDR3 has 16 residues. The trim removed 5 bases at V and 4 bases at J, leaving 9 bases unmatched. Germline V gene lookup returns CDR1 SEHNR and CDR2 FQNEAQ (reference sequence). The chain's CDR3 is CASSRLAGPGYNEQFF. In nucleotides, the CDR3 is TGTGCCAGCAGCCGCCTAGCGGGGCCGGGGTACAATGAGCAGTTCTTC.

The CDR3: CASSTTAGLPGTDTQYF. The CDR3 DNA sequence: TGTGCCAGTAGTACCACCGCCGGACTACCGGGCACAGATACGCAGTATTTT. The chain carries TRBV19 and TRBJ2-3, with D perhaps matching TRBD2 (6 bases). V lost 4 bases to trimming and J lost 1 base, with 18 bases between them. Germline CDR1 is LNHDA and CDR2 is SQIVND (reference sequence). The length of the CDR3 is 17 residues.

The gene calls are TRBV2 and TRBJ2-2; 12 nucleotides match TRBD2. CDR3 length equals 16 residues. From germline, CDR1 is SNHLY and CDR2 FYNNEI. The junction had 6 bases not matched to a gene; V was cut back by 6 bases and J by 4 bases. The CDR3 here is CASSALAGGTTGELFF. The CDR3 nucleotides read TGTGCCAGCAGCGCACTAGCGGGAGGCACCACCGGGGAGCTGTTTTTT.

The V call is TRBV28, the J call TRBJ2-7; 8 bases match TRBD1. There are 17 residues in the CDR3. CDR1 is MDHEN and CDR2 is SYDVKM in the germline V gene. V was clipped by 5 bases and J by 3 bases; unmatched bases: 15. This chain's CDR3 is CASSPFVLRTGFYEQYF. The CDR3, as DNA: TGTGCCAGCAGTCCTTTTGTTTTAAGGACAGGGTTCTACGAGCAGTACTTC.

The V gene is TRBV7-9, the J gene TRBJ2-5; D perhaps matches TRBD2 (6 bases). This CDR3 spans 14 amino acids. Germline CDR1 SEHNR, CDR2 FQNEAQ (reference sequence). The V gene lost 5 bases and the J gene lost 0 bases, with 10 bases spanning the gap. The CDR3 here is CASSHGGYQETQYF. CDR3 coding DNA: TGTGCCAGCAGCCATGGAGGGTACCAAGAGACCCAGTACTTC.

This chain links TRBV5-4 with TRBJ1-1, with 8 nucleotides matching TRBD1. The J segment lost 6 bases and the V segment lost 4 bases, leaving 5 bases of the junction unmatched. This CDR3 is 13 amino acids long. The germline V gene has CDR1 SGHNT and CDR2 YYREEE (reference sequence). The CDR3 region is CASSVTGEPEAFF. The CDR3 coding sequence is TGTGCCAGCAGCGTGACAGGGGAGCCTGAAGCTTTCTTT.